This TCR beta chain was obtained from a study of blood T cells in healthy people across ages. V gave up 5 bases and J gave up 1 base; unmatched junction bases: 7. The CDR3 totals 15 residues. CDR1 MNHNY and CDR2 SVGAGI come from the germline V gene (reference sequence). Study-wide results and caveats: As naive T cell percentage varied, TCR beta diversity correlated strongly with it. The unknown donor CMV status may have confounded expanded clonotype changes.

Through a sample-barcoded 5' primer and a J-beta primer mix, a second PCR was run for about 6 to 11 cycles. MiXCR was run by TCRdb on the 5' RACE reads, yielding one entry per CDR3 protein. Of roughly 1.5 million distinct CDR3 sequences in the sample, 35% to 45% were seen once. As to this clonotype: What it recognizes is unknown.

V and J are TRBV6-6 and TRBJ1-2; TRBD1 matches 7 bases. The receptor was derived from a woman between 18 and 29 years old in good health. Material for sequencing was blood. CDR3 DNA: TGTGCCAGCAGTCGCCGGCCAGGGGGTAACTATGGCTACACCTTC. Protein sequence: CASSRRPGGNYGYTF.